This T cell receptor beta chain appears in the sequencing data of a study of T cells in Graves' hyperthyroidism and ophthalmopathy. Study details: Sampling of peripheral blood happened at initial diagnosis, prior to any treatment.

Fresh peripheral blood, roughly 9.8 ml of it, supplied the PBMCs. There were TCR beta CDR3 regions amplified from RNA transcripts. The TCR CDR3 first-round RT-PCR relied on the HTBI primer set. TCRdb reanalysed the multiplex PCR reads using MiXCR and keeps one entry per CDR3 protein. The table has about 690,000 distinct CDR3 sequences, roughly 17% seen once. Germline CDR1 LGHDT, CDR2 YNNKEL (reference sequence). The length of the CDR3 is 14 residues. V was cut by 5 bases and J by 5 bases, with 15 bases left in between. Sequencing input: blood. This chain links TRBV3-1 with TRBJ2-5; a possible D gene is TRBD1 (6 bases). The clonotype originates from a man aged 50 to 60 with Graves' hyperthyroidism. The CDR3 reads CASSMGAPWETQYF. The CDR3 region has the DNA TGTGCCAGCAGCATGGGGGCTCCCTGGGAGACCCAGTACTTC.